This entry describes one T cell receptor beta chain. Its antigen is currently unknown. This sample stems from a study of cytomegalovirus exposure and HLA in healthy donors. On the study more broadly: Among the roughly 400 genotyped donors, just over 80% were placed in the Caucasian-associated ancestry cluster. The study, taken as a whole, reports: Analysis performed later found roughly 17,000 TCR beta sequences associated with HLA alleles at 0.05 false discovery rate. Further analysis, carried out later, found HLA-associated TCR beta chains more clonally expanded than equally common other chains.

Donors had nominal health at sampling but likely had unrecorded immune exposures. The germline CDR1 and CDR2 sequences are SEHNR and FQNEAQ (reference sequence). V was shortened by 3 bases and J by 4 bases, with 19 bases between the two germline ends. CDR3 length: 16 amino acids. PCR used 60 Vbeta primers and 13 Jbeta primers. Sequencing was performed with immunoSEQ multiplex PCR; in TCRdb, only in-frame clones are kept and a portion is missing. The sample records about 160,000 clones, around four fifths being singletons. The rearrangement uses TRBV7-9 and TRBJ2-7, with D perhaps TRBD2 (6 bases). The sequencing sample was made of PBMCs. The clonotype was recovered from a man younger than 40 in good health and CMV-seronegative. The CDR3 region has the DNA TGTGCCAGCAGCTTGTCCGGACTACAGATGGGGTACGAGCAGTACTTC. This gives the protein CASSLSGLQMGYEQYF.